A selection of T cell receptor beta chains follows, all from one sample in a study of PD-L1 blockade in urothelial cancer. Sequenced by immunoSEQ multiplex PCR; TCRdb stores in-frame clones only, minus some. The profile shows around 41,000 clones, 83% of them singletons. Material: PBMCs, obtained around atezolizumab (anti-PD-L1) treatment. These receptors were obtained from a man in his 60s with urothelial cancer. Both conserved end residues are trimmed from each CDR3. D genes are given only for firm matches.

>NA|TRBJ2-2|TRBV30
ASTPILNTGELF
>TRBD1|TRBJ2-5|TRBV7-2
ASSTDREETQY
>TRBD1|TRBJ1-1|TRBV5-4
ASRTPGQGLNTEAF
>NA|TRBJ2-2|TRBV7-9
ASSSRDSYTGELF
>TRBD2|TRBJ2-2|TRBV7-2
ASSSSGGRGGELF
>NA|TRBJ2-3|TRBV9
ASGLTGMTTDTQY
>NA|TRBJ1-6|TRBV5-5
ASSRDISYSPLH
>TRBD2|TRBJ2-3|TRBV7-9
ASSSRTSGDTDTQY
>TRBD1|TRBJ1-1|TRBV6-4
ASSDDRGTEAF
>NA|TRBJ2-7|TRBV28
ASSLGSSYEQY
>TRBD1|TRBJ2-5|TRBV19
ASSRHRQGETQY
>NA|TRBJ2-7|TRBV4-1
ASSQVRSNTLELQY
>NA|TRBJ1-1|TRBV19
ASSMHRQGLAF
>NA|TRBJ2-1|TRBV19
ASSQDRSLRF
>TRBD1|TRBJ1-6|TRBV7-8
ASSLSATGKAPLH
>NA|TRBJ2-1|TRBV5-4
ASSTPRGADNEQF
>NA|TRBJ2-1|TRBV4-1
ASSLGRGGSINEQF
>NA|TRBJ1-1|TRBV27
ASSLEQGLTEAF